The 14 T cell receptor beta chains given below trace back to one sample, sequenced in a study of blood T cell repertoires in COVID-19. Assay used: immunoSEQ multiplex PCR; TCRdb lists only in-frame clones, some missing. The sample lists roughly 180,000 clones, roughly 87% occurring once. Sequencing was carried out using PBMCs or T cells enriched from blood (not recorded which). These receptors were collected from a woman aged 30 to 39 who had recovered from COVID-19.

The rearrangement uses TRBV2 and TRBJ1-5; TRBD1 is a possible D gene (6 bases). Per the germline V gene, CDR1 is SNHLY and CDR2 is FYNNEI. This CDR3 has 15 residues. The ends were cut back, 1 base at V and 4 bases at J, with 11 bases in the middle. CDR3 in amino acids: CASSEVGAGNQPQHF. The CDR3 DNA reads as TGTGCCAGCAGTGAAGTGGGGGCAGGGAATCAGCCCCAGCATTTT.

In this sample, this clone turned up a few times. The CDR3 DNA sequence: TGTGCCAGCTCACCGACCACCGACAGGGTACCGATCGTCTCTGGAAACACCATATATTTT. Translated: CASSPTTDRVPIVSGNTIYF. The V and J genes are TRBV18 and TRBJ1-3; TRBD1 matches at 7 bases. J gave up 0 bases and V 3 bases, and 17 bases lay outside the gene matches. CDR3 length: 20 residues. CDR1 is KGHSH, CDR2 LQKENI, per germline.

V is TRBV9 and J is TRBJ2-1; 8 nucleotides agree with TRBD2. Germline V CDR1 and CDR2: SGDLS, YYNGEE. V shed 0 bases, J shed 10 bases, and the junction held 6 bases outside the gene matches. This CDR3 region has 14 residues. This CDR3 is CASSVAGGPSEQFF. Here the CDR3 DNA reads TGTGCCAGCAGCGTAGCGGGGGGGCCTTCAGAGCAGTTCTTC.

The V call is TRBV11-3, the J call TRBJ2-1; the D gene is possibly TRBD2 (6 bases). Trimming pared 1 base from V and 8 bases from J, leaving 15 bases between. This CDR3 spans 15 amino acids. Germline loops: CDR1 SGHNT, CDR2 YENEEA. The CDR3 sequence is CASSLGLAPWDEQFF. Here the CDR3 DNA reads TGTGCCAGCAGCTTAGGCCTAGCGCCATGGGATGAGCAGTTCTTC.

The rearrangement joins TRBV5-6 to TRBJ2-1, with 10 bases identical to TRBD2. With 0 bases clipped from V and 4 bases from J, the junction kept 7 bases outside the gene matches. CDR3 length: 17 residues. The germline gives CDR1 SGHDT, CDR2 YYEEEE. The CDR3 DNA follows: TGTGCCAGCAGCTTGGCGGTAGCGGGAGGTACGTACAATGAGCAGTTCTTC. It specifies CASSLAVAGGTYNEQFF. Variable domain in full (rest from reference TRBV5-6 and TRBJ2-1): DAGVTQSPTHLIKTRGQQVTLRCSPKSGHDTVSWYQQALGQGPQFIFQYYEEEERQRGNFPDRFSGHQFPNYSSELNVNALLLGDSALYLCASSLAVAGGTYNEQFFGPGTRLTVL.

The chain recombines TRBV7-9 with TRBJ1-2; 9 bases map to TRBD1. Germline V gene lookup returns CDR1 SEHNR and CDR2 FQNEAQ (reference sequence). The V gene end was trimmed by 4 bases and the J gene end by 6 bases; junction bases not matched to a gene: 9. There are 15 residues in the CDR3. The CDR3 protein is CASSSRRTGVHGYTF. Written as DNA, the CDR3 is TGTGCCAGCAGCTCCCGGAGGACAGGGGTCCATGGCTACACCTTC.

V gene TRBV18 combines with J gene TRBJ2-6; 7 nucleotides match TRBD2. There are 16 residues in the CDR3. Trimming cost V 3 bases and J 1 base; bases outside gene matches: 3. Germline values: CDR1 KGHSH, CDR2 LQKENI. CDR3 region: CASSPFGGSGANVLTF. CDR3 nucleotides: TGTGCCAGCTCACCCTTCGGGGGGTCTGGGGCCAACGTCCTGACTTTC. Full variable domain (remainder filled in from reference TRBV18 and TRBJ2-6): NAGVMQNPRHLVRRRGQEARLRCSPMKGHSHVYWYRQLPEEGLKFMVYLQKENIIDESGMPKERFSAEFPKEGPSILRIQQVVRGDSAAYFCASSPFGGSGANVLTFGAGSRLTVL.

This chain links TRBV7-8 with TRBJ2-5; 8 positions agree with TRBD1. V shed 4 bases, J shed 2 bases, and the junction held 0 bases outside the gene matches. This CDR3 comprises 13 residues. Germline V lookup: CDR1 SGHVS, CDR2 FQNEAQ. CDR3 sequence: CASSWDRQETQYF. In DNA form, the CDR3 reads TGTGCCAGCAGCTGGGACAGGCAAGAGACCCAGTACTTC.

The chain combines TRBV18 with TRBJ1-5, with a possible D match to TRBD1 (6 bases). V lost 4 bases and J 3 bases, leaving 16 bases between the germline ends. The CDR3 is 16 residues long. The germline V gene encodes CDR1 KGHSH and CDR2 LQKENI. The CDR3 reads CASSQEGGEINQPQHF. DNA of the CDR3: TGTGCCAGCTCACAAGAAGGGGGAGAAATCAATCAGCCCCAGCATTTT.

CDR3 residues: CASTIFDGSEAGNTIYF. The CDR3 nucleotides are TGTGCCAGCACTATATTTGACGGGTCAGAGGCTGGAAACACCATATATTTT. The chain recombines TRBV7-9 with TRBJ1-3; D unclear. Germline V gene data show CDR1 as SEHNR and CDR2 as FQNEAQ (reference sequence). The V end was cut by 7 bases, the J end by 2 bases, with 21 bases between. The CDR3 runs to 17 residues.

A single count supports this clone. The gene calls are TRBV24-1 and TRBJ2-1; 7 bases align to TRBD1. Trimming took 4 bases from V and 6 from J; bases not matched to a gene: 8. The CDR3 runs 15 residues. In germline, CDR1 is KGHDR, CDR2 SFDVKD. For the CDR3, the DNA is TGTGCCACCAGTGACCCTAGACAGGGTGGCAATGAGCAGTTCTTC. Translating it yields CATSDPRQGGNEQFF.

The chain combines TRBV19 with TRBJ2-1; 13 bases are a match to TRBD2. CDR3 size: 16 residues. Germline values: CDR1 LNHDA, CDR2 SQIVND (reference sequence). The V segment lost 3 bases and the J segment 5 bases; nucleotides outside the gene matches: 4. CDR3 loop: CASSIPGLAGNNEQFF. CDR3 in DNA: TGTGCCAGTAGTATTCCGGGACTAGCGGGGAACAATGAGCAGTTCTTC.

This clone came up a few times. The chain is built from TRBV5-1 and TRBJ2-1, with D unclear. This CDR3 is built from 12 residues. Trimming removed 2 bases from V and 4 bases from J, with 4 bases in between. Germline assignment: CDR1 SGHRS and CDR2 YFSETQ. CDR3 bases: TGCGCCAGCAGCTTCGGTTACAATGAGCAGTTCTTC. Translated: CASSFGYNEQFF.

This clone was detected only once. The chain recombines TRBV2 with TRBJ2-7; 7 bases line up with TRBD1. Per the germline V gene, CDR1 is SNHLY and CDR2 is FYNNEI. V shed 7 bases and J 0 bases; nucleotides not matched to a gene: 6. The length of the CDR3 is 14 residues. CDR3 in amino acids: CASTPTGPSYEQYF. As DNA, the CDR3 is TGTGCCAGCACCCCGACAGGGCCCTCCTACGAGCAGTACTTC.